The sequence of this TCR beta chain was determined in a study of blood T cell repertoires in COVID-19 (TCRdb year 2020). For the wider study: Collaborator samples came from the United States, Italy and Spain and covered acute and convalescent phases of COVID-19. The repertoires were released in a freely available public database intended as a resource for research on the immune response to SARS-CoV-2. Subjects who had been exposed to COVID-19, were actively infected with it, or had recovered from it provided the deeply sampled blood TCRbeta repertoires that made up the dataset. Where available, HLA class I and class II types were taken from metadata supplied by the sample provider and were not determined by assay-based typing. The prospective study material was composed of cDNA or gDNA derived from T cells, B-cell-depleted T cells, or PBMCs. Nearly every sample came with metadata listing a de-identified subject ID, COVID-19 status, age in years and sex. The samples were drawn from two sources: the first 160 participants of the ongoing ImmuneRACE study, and some 1,300 subjects contributed by 6 global collaborators. The study at large found these results: The quantity of clinical and demographic metadata differed by source and by participant and was supplied without curation.

The sample holds a few counts of this clone. Its antigen has not been determined. Per-base quality was not reported, and no clone a single base away is much larger than it. TCRbeta CDR3 regions were amplified from genomic DNA using the immunoSEQ Assay, a bias-controlled multiplex PCR. The authors' analysis ran thus. The number of nucleated cells in each sample was estimated by amplification of reference gene primers within the assay. To quantify the absolute abundance of each unique TCRbeta CDR3 rearrangement, sequence reads were collapsed and filtered. For each sample, productive Simpson clonality was calculated as the square root of Simpson's diversity index over productive rearrangements. As stored in TCRdb, this immuneACCESS dataset retains in-frame rearrangements with V and J assigned. A fraction of the clones does not appear; measured against another copy, unresolved V genes explain less than half of the discrepancy, and the remainder lacks a known reason. V and J calls and clone size are given by that table; D and trimming were obtained from the DNA. This sample holds roughly 200,000 clones; approximately 78% were observed only once. Jointly, the top ten make up about 3% of the sample.

Each collaborating institution followed its own protocols to collect whole blood in K2EDTA tubes. Collaborator samples were shipped for TCRbeta analysis as frozen whole blood, isolated PBMCs, or DNA extracted from either sample type. V sheds 7 bases and J sheds 7 bases, leaving 13 bases between their ends. Reading from cysteine to phenylalanine, the CDR3 counts 12 amino acids. The retained sequence is limited to the CDR3, 36 bases, with the frame set at the first base. CDR1 SGHDN and CDR2 FVKESK were looked up in the germline V gene. Sequenced sample: peripheral blood. The source is a woman older than 75 with active or convalescent COVID-19. Recombination linked TRBV14 to TRBJ1-2; the D gene cannot be named for sure. CDR3 loop: CASKGSSSGYTF. The base sequence is TGTGCCAGCAAAGGGAGTTCGAGTGGCTACACCTTC.